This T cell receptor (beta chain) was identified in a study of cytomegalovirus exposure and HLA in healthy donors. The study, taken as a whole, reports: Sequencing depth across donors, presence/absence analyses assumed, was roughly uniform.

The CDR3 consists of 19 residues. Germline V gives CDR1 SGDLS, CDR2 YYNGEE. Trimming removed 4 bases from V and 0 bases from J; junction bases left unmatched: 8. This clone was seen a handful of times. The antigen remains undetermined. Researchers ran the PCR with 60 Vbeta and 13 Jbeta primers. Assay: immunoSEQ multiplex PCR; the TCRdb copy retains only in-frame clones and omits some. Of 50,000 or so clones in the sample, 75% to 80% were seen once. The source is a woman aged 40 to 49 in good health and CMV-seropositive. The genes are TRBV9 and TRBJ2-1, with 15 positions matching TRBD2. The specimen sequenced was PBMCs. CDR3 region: CASSLTGTSGGSSYNEQFF. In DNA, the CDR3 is TGTGCCAGCAGCCTTACCGGGACTAGCGGGGGGAGCTCCTACAATGAGCAGTTCTTC.